Listed here are 16 T cell receptor beta chains from one sample, sequenced in a study of cytomegalovirus exposure and HLA in healthy donors. Primers for the PCR totalled 60 Vbeta and 13 Jbeta. Libraries were prepared by immunoSEQ multiplex PCR; TCRdb keeps only in-frame clonotypes and omits some of them. This sample carries approximately 160,000 clones, less than 65% of them seen once, and the ten largest clones take 3%. Material for sequencing was PBMCs. These TCRs come from a woman in her 30s in good health and CMV-seropositive.

The V gene is TRBV4-1, the J gene TRBJ1-2; 11 nucleotides align to TRBD1. V gave up 4 bases and J gave up 3 bases; unmatched junction bases: 1. Germline V lookup: CDR1 MGHRA, CDR2 YSYEKL. CDR3 length equals 14 residues. CDR3 sequence: CASSPGQGDYGYTF. The CDR3 region has the DNA TGCGCCAGCAGCCCGGGACAGGGGGACTATGGCTACACCTTC.

The chain joins TRBV18 to TRBJ1-2, with D possibly being TRBD1 (5 bases). Germline CDR1 is KGHSH and CDR2 is LQKENI. The CDR3 loop spans 15 amino acids. With 3 bases removed from V and 7 bases from J, the gap between germline ends came to 18 bases. CDR3: CASSPNSGMSGGYTF. The DNA of the CDR3 is TGTGCCAGCTCACCTAACTCAGGGATGTCGGGTGGCTACACCTTC.

V usage is TRBV5-6 and J usage is TRBJ2-7; 8 bases agree with TRBD2. After removal of 2 bases from V and 0 bases from J, the junction contained 7 bases not matched to a gene. From germline, CDR1 is SGHDT and CDR2 YYEEEE. This CDR3 region has 16 residues. CDR3 sequence reads: CASSFGAGVFSYEQYF. The CDR3 bases are TGTGCCAGCAGCTTTGGAGCGGGAGTCTTCTCCTACGAGCAGTACTTC.

The chain is built from TRBV7-8 and TRBJ2-7; 8 bases match TRBD1. CDR3 size: 16 residues. Germline V gives CDR1 SGHVS, CDR2 FQNEAQ. V gave up 1 base and J gave up 0 bases; unmatched junction bases: 5. The CDR3 spells CASSLGRDRISYEQYF. The CDR3 nucleotides are TGTGCCAGCAGCTTAGGCCGGGACAGGATCTCCTACGAGCAGTACTTC.

The J gene is TRBJ2-5, the V gene TRBV11-3; no clear D. The end of the DNA is better explained by TRBJ2-7, so the J call may be wrong. Looked up from germline, CDR1 is SGHNT and CDR2 is YENEEA. This CDR3 comprises 14 residues. DNA for the CDR3: TGTGCCAGCAGCTTCGGTCTTAGCTCCTACGAGCAGTACTTC. Protein: CASSFGLSSYEQYF.

CDR3: CASSQDKIYFATENMNTEAFF. DNA of the CDR3: TGCGCCAGCAGCCAAGATAAAATATATTTTGCGACAGAGAACATGAACACTGAAGCTTTCTTT. This chain connects TRBV4-1 to TRBJ1-1, with D perhaps TRBD1 (5 bases). Germline values: CDR1 MGHRA, CDR2 YSYEKL. CDR3 length equals 21 residues. The ends were cut back, 0 bases at V and 0 bases at J, with 26 bases in the middle.

V is TRBV6-5 and J is TRBJ2-7; TRBD1 agrees at 8 bases. The length of the CDR3 is 14 residues. Germline CDR1 and CDR2: MNHEY and SVGAGI. V shed 5 bases, J shed 4 bases, and the junction held 7 bases outside the gene matches. DNA of the CDR3: TGTGCCAGCAGTGAGCGGACAGGGTTATACGAGCAGTACTTC. Translating gives CASSERTGLYEQYF.

The gene calls are TRBV19 and TRBJ1-3; the D gene is possibly TRBD1 (6 bases). The CDR3 has 15 residues. V was trimmed by 6 bases and J by 0 bases, leaving 12 bases between them. Germline V gene sequence: CDR1 LNHDA, CDR2 SQIVND (reference sequence). The CDR3 here is CASSKDRNSGNTIYF. CDR3 DNA sequence: TGTGCCAGTAGCAAAGACAGGAACTCTGGAAACACCATATATTTT.

This CDR3 reads CASSLSTSGGNTGELFF. As DNA, the CDR3 is TGTGCCAGCAGTTTATCGACTAGCGGGGGGAACACCGGGGAGCTGTTTTTT. This rearrangement joins TRBV27 to TRBJ2-2, with 12 bases lining up with TRBD2. The trim removed 0 bases at V and 1 base at J, leaving 0 bases unmatched. This CDR3 comprises 17 residues. In germline, CDR1 is MNHEY, CDR2 SMNVEV (reference sequence).

This chain links TRBV2 with TRBJ2-5; TRBD2 agrees at 7 bases. The end of the DNA is better explained by TRBJ2-7, so the J call may be wrong. Per germline, CDR1 SNHLY and CDR2 FYNNEI. The CDR3 loop spans 14 amino acids. CDR3 nucleotide sequence: TGTGCCAGCAAATTCCTAGCGGACTCCTACGAGCAGTACTTC. Its translation is CASKFLADSYEQYF.

The V and J genes are TRBV4-1 and TRBJ1-5; D is ambiguous. The ends were cut back, 0 bases at V and 4 bases at J, with 16 bases in the middle. Germline-derived CDR1 and CDR2 are MGHRA and YSYEKL. The CDR3 is 17 amino acids. DNA of the CDR3: TGCGCCAGCAGCCAAGATTCCCCTGGCAACCCGAATCAGCCCCAGCATTTT. Translation: CASSQDSPGNPNQPQHF.

The chain employs TRBV29-1 and TRBJ1-2; unclear D gene. Germline assignment: CDR1 SQVTM and CDR2 ANQGSEA. The length of the CDR3 is 13 residues. The ends were cut back, 4 bases at V and 10 bases at J, with 19 bases in the middle. CDR3 amino acids: CSVVGQAGNIYTF. DNA for the CDR3: TGCAGCGTTGTTGGGCAGGCCGGTAATATCTACACCTTC. Full variable domain (outside the CDR3, taken from reference TRBV29-1 and TRBJ1-2): SAVISQKPSRDICQRGTSLTIQCQVDSQVTMMFWYRQQPGQSLTLIATANQGSEATYESGFVIDKFPISRPNLTFSTLTVSNMSPEDSSIYLCSVVGQAGNIYTFGSGTRLTVV.

V usage is TRBV5-6 and J usage is TRBJ1-2, with D maybe TRBD1 (6 bases). V was clipped by 6 bases and J by 5 bases, with 17 bases between them. Germline V gene data show CDR1 as SGHDT and CDR2 as YYEEEE. The CDR3 has 14 amino acids. DNA of the CDR3: TGTGCCAGCACCCTGCGGGGGACACCTTATGGCTACACCTTC. This encodes CASTLRGTPYGYTF.

The rearrangement links TRBV27 to TRBJ1-1; possible D gene TRBD1, 6 bases. CDR1 is MNHEY and CDR2 is SMNVEV in the germline V gene (reference sequence). V was trimmed by 10 bases and J by 3 bases, leaving 15 bases between them. This CDR3 has 13 amino acids. The DNA of the CDR3 is TGTGCCATAAGAACAGGGCGCGACACTGAAGCTTTCTTT. This translates into CAIRTGRDTEAFF.

This clone came up once. The chain carries TRBV5-1 and TRBJ1-4, with 7 positions matching TRBD1. This CDR3 region has 14 residues. The V gene's germline CDR1 is SGHRS and CDR2 YFSETQ. With 4 bases clipped from V and 5 bases from J, the junction kept 5 bases outside the gene matches. CDR3 in amino acids: CASSQQGYNEKLFF. CDR3 in DNA: TGCGCCAGCAGCCAACAGGGGTACAATGAAAAACTGTTTTTT.

In this sample, this clone turned up a few times. The chain recombines TRBV16 with TRBJ1-2; D is unresolved. The ends were cut back, 5 bases at V and 0 bases at J, with 7 bases in the middle. Germline CDR1 reads KGHSY; CDR2 reads FQNENV. CDR3 length equals 13 residues. CDR3 in amino acids: CASSAGANYGYTF. The CDR3 DNA follows: TGTGCCAGCAGCGCCGGGGCTAACTATGGCTACACCTTC. Looking up the rest from reference TRBV16 and TRBJ1-2 gives the full variable domain: GEEVAQTPKHLVRGEGQKAKLYCAPIKGHSYVFWYQQVLKNEFKFLISFQNENVFDETGMPKERFSAKCLPNSPCSLEIQATKLEDSAVYFCASSAGANYGYTFGSGTRLTVV.